This TCR beta chain was identified during a study of CD8 T cells in ankylosing spondylitis. TCRdb fed the 5' RACE reads into MiXCR, producing one record per CDR3 protein. The data contain 200,000 to 250,000 distinct CDR3 sequences, approximately 20% of them seen just once; the ten biggest clones take up about 39%. Study results and limitations: Within ankylosing spondylitis blood, a TCR beta motif made up of several highly homologous variants appeared to be characteristic.

This clonotype was recorded at least ten times. Its target is unknown. Material: blood, either unsorted or a sorted T cell fraction (not recorded which). The sequence was obtained from a male donor with ankylosing spondylitis.

CDR3 DNA: TGCGCCAGCAGCCAAGATAACGCGGCCACGAACACCGGGGAGCTGTTTTTT. Amino acid sequence: CASSQDNAATNTGELFF. The rearrangement joins TRBV4-1 to TRBJ2-2; D unclear. The germline gives CDR1 MGHRA, CDR2 YSYEKL. CDR3 length: 17 residues. The V end was cut by 0 bases, the J end by 0 bases, with 11 bases between.